This T cell receptor beta chain was found in a study of T cell repertoires in cytomegalovirus infection. Turning to the study itself: Matching HLA type and CMV infection were both indicated by public TCR beta signatures.

General study findings and limits: Identification of carriers of CMV plus the relevant HLA was achieved through cumulative public TCR beta family frequency. Clonotype analysis showed dominance of the ex vivo response by HLA-C-restricted CMV-specific TCR beta clonotypes.

With V trimmed by 6 bases and J by 4 bases, 8 bases remained unmatched. The CDR3 totals 15 residues. Per the germline V gene, CDR1 is MNHEY and CDR2 is SVGEGT. Worth noting for this clonotype: No antigen is known for it.

TCRdb passed the reads through MiXCR, listing each CDR3 protein once. The profile covers roughly 180,000 distinct CDR3 sequences, with approximately 18% appearing a single time and less than 25% taken by the ten largest. Sequencing was carried out using CD8+ T cells from PBMCs. The receptor comes from a human donor in good health (CMV status not recorded). Some clones in this sample may be carry-over from other donors' samples. V is TRBV6-2 or TRBV6-3 and J is TRBJ2-3; 9 bases are a match to TRBD1. CDR3 residues: CASSPHRGLADTQYF. In nucleotides, the CDR3 is TGTGCCAGCAGCCCCCACAGGGGGCTCGCAGATACGCAGTATTTT.